A selection of T cell receptor beta chains follows, all from one sample in a study of blood T cells in healthy people across ages. TCRdb re-analysed the 5' RACE reads in MiXCR, keeping a single row per CDR3 protein. The sample consists of 650,000 to 1,000,000 distinct CDR3 sequences, about 34% of them appearing once. The specimen was blood. All receptors derive from a man in his late teens or twenties in good health. Both conserved end residues are part of each CDR3. D genes are given only for firm matches. A row's size may be missing; if present it is once, few, many or a size class.

V gene,J gene,D gene,clone size,CDR3 protein,CDR3 DNA
TRBV7-9,TRBJ1-4,NA,few,CASSRTAGAGYEKLFF,TGTGCCAGCAGCCGTACGGCGGGGGCAGGGTATGAAAAACTGTTTTTT
TRBV30,TRBJ2-1,TRBD2,few,CAWSVRLAGVNEQFF,TGTGCCTGGAGTGTTAGACTAGCGGGGGTTAATGAGCAGTTCTTC
TRBV6-5,TRBJ2-2,NA,few,CASRDNTGELFF,TGTGCCAGCAGGGATAACACCGGGGAGCTGTTTTTT
TRBV6-5,TRBJ1-2,NA,few,CASQGDSGYTF,TGTGCCAGCCAAGGGGACTCTGGCTACACCTTC
TRBV7-6,TRBJ2-5,NA,NA,CASSLSRGETRYF,TGTGCCAGCAGCCTTAGCAGGGGAGAGACCCGGTACTTC
TRBV7-3,TRBJ2-5,TRBD1,NA,CASSLLGQGVYNEQYF,TGTGCCAGCAGCTTATTGGGACAGGGAGTCTACAATGAGCAGTACTTC
TRBV4-2,TRBJ2-7,NA,few,CASSRTSGGGDEQYF,TGTGCCAGCAGCCGGACTAGTGGGGGCGGGGATGAGCAGTACTTC
TRBV7-2,TRBJ2-1,NA,NA,CASSSSRNEQFF,TGTGCCAGCAGCTCCAGCAGGAATGAGCAGTTCTTC
TRBV7-2,TRBJ2-3,TRBD2,NA,CVSIGTRWADTQYF,TGTGTCAGCATCGGGACTAGATGGGCAGATACGCAGTATTTT
TRBV5-1,TRBJ2-1,TRBD1,NA,CASSWRTGSNNEQFF,TGCGCCAGCAGCTGGAGGACAGGGTCCAACAATGAGCAGTTCTTC
TRBV12-3/TRBV12-4,TRBJ1-2,TRBD1,few,CASSQRQGARNYGYTF,TGTGCCAGCAGCCAAAGACAGGGGGCCCGGAACTATGGCTACACCTTC
TRBV7-3,TRBJ1-1,NA,NA,CASSLLGLSTEAFF,TGTGCCAGCAGCTTACTGGGCCTTAGCACTGAAGCTTTCTTT
TRBV5-1,TRBJ1-6,NA,NA,CASSLAGRDRSPLHF,TGCGCCAGCAGCTTGGCTGGTAGGGATCGTTCACCCCTCCACTTT
TRBV12-3/TRBV12-4,TRBJ2-5,NA,many,CASSLALQETQYF,TGTGCCAGCAGTTTAGCACTCCAAGAGACCCAGTACTTC
TRBV10-3,TRBJ2-7,NA,few,CAISELNPRHSYYEQYF,TGTGCCATCAGTGAGTTAAACCCGAGACACTCGTACTACGAGCAGTACTTC
TRBV6-1,TRBJ2-5,NA,NA,CASKSTGRETQYF,TGTGCCAGCAAGTCAACAGGACGAGAGACCCAGTACTTC
TRBV19,TRBJ2-3,TRBD2,NA,CASSIDGASGGTDTQYF,TGTGCCAGTAGTATAGATGGGGCTAGCGGGGGCACAGATACGCAGTATTTT
TRBV10-3,TRBJ1-1,TRBD1,few,CAISAGGSNTEAFF,TGTGCCATCTCAGCAGGGGGTTCGAACACTGAAGCTTTCTTT
TRBV7-2,TRBJ2-7,NA,NA,CASSFPGPASYNEQYF,TGTGCCAGCAGCTTTCCGGGACCCGCGTCCTACAATGAGCAGTACTTC
TRBV7-9,TRBJ1-4,NA,few,CASSLGRPKEKLFF,TGTGCCAGCAGCTTAGGCAGACCAAAGGAAAAACTGTTTTTT
TRBV10-3,TRBJ1-1,TRBD1,NA,CAISPDRLNTEAFF,TGTGCCATCAGCCCGGACAGGTTGAACACTGAAGCTTTCTTT
TRBV7-2,TRBJ2-7,TRBD2,NA,CASSPQTSDLYEQYF,TGTGCCAGCAGTCCCCAGACTAGCGACCTCTACGAGCAGTACTTC
TRBV29-1,TRBJ2-7,TRBD2,NA,CSVELSSGRVVDEQYF,TGCAGCGTTGAACTTAGTTCGGGGAGGGTCGTGGATGAGCAGTACTTC
TRBV4-2,TRBJ1-2,TRBD1,NA,CASSQDKGQGAYYGYTF,TGTGCCAGCAGCCAAGATAAAGGACAGGGGGCTTATTATGGCTACACCTTC
TRBV20-1,TRBJ2-3,NA,NA,CSANWGDTQYF,TGCAGTGCTAACTGGGGGGATACGCAGTATTTT
TRBV4-1,TRBJ1-1,TRBD1,NA,CASSQDKRTGGTEAFF,TGCGCCAGCAGCCAAGATAAACGGACAGGGGGCACTGAAGCTTTCTTT
TRBV10-3,TRBJ2-7,NA,NA,CAISEDGAGYEQYF,TGTGCCATCAGTGAGGACGGGGCGGGATACGAGCAGTACTTC
TRBV9,TRBJ2-1,TRBD2,few,CASSALGSGGASEQFF,TGTGCCAGCAGCGCCCTCGGCAGCGGGGGGGCCAGTGAGCAGTTCTTC
TRBV20-1,TRBJ2-5,NA,NA,CSARALETQYF,TGCAGTGCTAGAGCCCTAGAGACCCAGTACTTC
TRBV12-3/TRBV12-4,TRBJ1-4,NA,NA,CASSPTRRSGTLIVGEKLFF,TGTGCCAGCAGTCCCACCCGCCGGAGCGGGACGCTCATCGTGGGTGAAAAACTGTTTTTT
TRBV4-3,TRBJ2-7,TRBD1,NA,CASSPGWGQESCEQYF,TGCGCCAGCAGCCCGGGTTGGGGACAGGAAAGTTGCGAGCAGTACTTC
TRBV7-9,TRBJ1-1,NA,NA,CASSLSSGADYTEAFF,TGTGCCAGCAGCTTATCTTCAGGGGCGGATTACACCGAAGCTTTCTTT
TRBV11-3,TRBJ2-1,NA,NA,CASSPSYGQAYNEQFF,TGTGCCAGCAGCCCCTCTTACGGGCAGGCCTACAATGAGCAGTTCTTC
TRBV5-1,TRBJ2-3,NA,few,CASSFSGSSTDTQYF,TGCGCCAGCAGCTTCAGCGGGTCTAGCACAGATACGCAGTATTTT
TRBV9,TRBJ2-1,NA,few,CASSVGPDIDTYNEQFF,TGTGCCAGCAGCGTAGGCCCGGACATTGACACCTACAATGAGCAGTTCTTC
TRBV12-3/TRBV12-4,TRBJ1-5,NA,NA,CASSSTGRGNQPQHF,TGTGCCAGCAGTTCTACGGGACGGGGCAATCAGCCCCAGCATTTT
TRBV20-1,TRBJ2-1,TRBD2,few,CSARERRIAGATNEQFF,TGCAGTGCTAGAGAAAGACGGATAGCGGGAGCTACCAATGAGCAGTTCTTC
TRBV20-1,TRBJ1-1,NA,NA,CSASEAGETTEAFF,TGCAGTGCTAGTGAGGCAGGGGAAACGACTGAAGCTTTCTTT
TRBV5-1,TRBJ2-1,TRBD2,few,CASSRTSGGLYNEQFF,TGCGCCAGCAGCAGGACTAGCGGGGGGCTCTACAATGAGCAGTTCTTC
TRBV19,TRBJ2-3,NA,NA,CASSIDGSYADTQYF,TGTGCCAGTAGTATAGACGGGAGCTACGCAGATACGCAGTATTTT
TRBV7-2,TRBJ2-2,NA,NA,CASRIGHNGWTGELFF,TGTGCCAGCAGGATCGGACATAACGGATGGACCGGGGAGCTGTTTTTT
TRBV20-1,TRBJ2-2,NA,NA,CSAGRTNTGELFF,TGCAGTGCTGGGCGAACGAACACCGGGGAGCTGTTTTTT